A single sample gave rise to the 11 T cell receptor beta chains below, sequenced in a study of T cell responses to AZD1222 COVID-19 vaccine. TCRdb's table, derived via immunoSEQ multiplex PCR, lists solely in-frame clones and lacks some. This sample has some 100,000 clones, with roughly 91% found just once. Sequenced material: peripheral blood, taken on day 0 of AZD1222 vaccination. The receptor source for this set is an adult in good health.

V usage is TRBV11-3 and J usage is TRBJ2-7; D is ambiguous. Trimming took 0 bases from V and 6 from J, leaving 9 bases between them. Germline CDR1 and CDR2: SGHNT and YENEEA. CDR3 length: 13 residues. The CDR3 region is CASSLDYVIEQYF. CDR3 nucleotide sequence: TGTGCCAGCAGCTTAGATTATGTTATCGAGCAGTACTTC.

The J gene is TRBJ1-6, the V gene TRBV2; 11 positions match TRBD1. The trim removed 9 bases at V and 10 bases at J, leaving 8 bases unmatched. Germline V gene sequence: CDR1 SNHLY, CDR2 FYNNEI. This CDR3 spans 14 amino acids. This CDR3 is CASNLGQGASPLHF. DNA of the CDR3: TGTGCCAGTAATTTAGGACAGGGGGCCTCACCCCTCCACTTT.

The gene calls are TRBV5-6 and TRBJ1-4; tentative D call: TRBD1 (5 bases). Germline loops: CDR1 SGHDT, CDR2 YYEEEE. The CDR3 extends over 12 amino acids. The V and J ends lost 4 bases and 8 bases respectively, with 9 bases between them. The CDR3 protein is CASSTPGEKLFF. CDR3 DNA: TGTGCCAGCAGCACTCCAGGGGAAAAACTGTTTTTT.

J is TRBJ2-7 and V is TRBV6-5; D unresolved. V was pared by 6 bases and J by 2 bases, with 17 bases between. This CDR3 is 15 amino acids long. The V gene's germline CDR1 is MNHEY and CDR2 SVGAGI. CDR3 loop: CASRGLSRAPYEQYF. Here the CDR3 DNA reads TGTGCCAGCAGGGGCCTTAGCCGCGCTCCCTACGAGCAGTACTTC.

The genes are TRBV28 and TRBJ1-2; 11 bases fit TRBD1. Germline trimming cut 5 bases from V and 6 bases from J; bases unmatched to any gene: 8. The CDR3 is 15 residues long. Germline CDR1 and CDR2: MDHEN and SYDVKM. CDR3 DNA sequence: TGTGCCAGCAGTCCGCTCGGACAGGGGGCGAATGGCTACACCTTC. Its protein product is CASSPLGQGANGYTF.

V is TRBV7-2 and J is TRBJ2-1, with no clear D. The V gene's germline CDR1 is SGHTA and CDR2 FQGNSA. The CDR3 covers 13 residues. Trimming removed 2 bases at V and 5 bases at J, with 7 bases between. The CDR3 DNA reads as TGTGCCAGCAGCTTAAATCTGAACAATGAGCAGTTCTTC. This sequence encodes CASSLNLNNEQFF.

The CDR3 region has the DNA TGTGCCAGCAGTGCTGCGGGGAGCACAGATACGCAGTATTTT. The encoded protein is CASSAAGSTDTQYF. The V and J genes are TRBV6-4 and TRBJ2-3; D may be TRBD2 (6 bases). Looked up from germline, CDR1 is MRHNA and CDR2 is SNTAGT. This CDR3 comprises 14 residues. V shed 4 bases and J shed 0 bases, with 8 bases lying between them.

Here the CDR3 reads CASSHLGQAGYGYTF. The DNA of the CDR3 is TGCGCCAGCAGCCATTTGGGGCAGGCGGGCTATGGCTACACCTTC. The V gene is TRBV4-1, the J gene TRBJ1-2; a weak D match, TRBD1 (5 bases). The CDR3 contains 15 residues. The V end lost 3 bases, the J end lost 4 bases, and 15 bases lay between the germline ends. Germline V gene sequence: CDR1 MGHRA, CDR2 YSYEKL.

J is TRBJ1-2 and V is TRBV18; 9 nucleotides line up with TRBD1. Germline CDR1 reads KGHSH; CDR2 reads LQKENI. The CDR3 sequence is 16 residues long. The V gene end was trimmed by 4 bases and the J gene end by 4 bases; junction bases not matched to a gene: 10. The CDR3 sequence is CASSRPGTGRTYGYTF. CDR3 DNA sequence: TGTGCCAGCTCACGACCCGGGACAGGGCGCACCTATGGCTACACCTTC.

The chain joins TRBV19 to TRBJ1-1; no definite D call. There are 12 residues in the CDR3. In germline, CDR1 is LNHDA, CDR2 SQIVND (reference sequence). The V and J ends lost 0 bases and 12 bases respectively, with 11 bases between them. The CDR3 bases are TGTGCCAGTAGTATAGACGCCGGAAGGACTTTCTTT. Protein product: CASSIDAGRTFF.

This clone was detected only once. V gene TRBV27 combines with J gene TRBJ2-5; 10 positions agree with TRBD1. The V and J ends lost 6 bases and 4 bases, in that order; junction bases with no gene match: 11. The CDR3 has 16 residues. CDR1 and CDR2 (germline): MNHEY, SMNVEV (reference sequence). CDR3 bases: TGTGCCAGCAGCAGAAAGACAGGGGGCGCCGGAGAGACCCAGTACTTC. Translation: CASSRKTGGAGETQYF.